A single sample is the source of the 32 T cell receptor beta chains below, sequenced in a study of cytomegalovirus exposure and HLA in healthy donors. Use of 60 Vbeta and 13 Jbeta primers characterized the PCR. Clones were read by immunoSEQ multiplex PCR, and TCRdb kept only the in-frame ones, dropping some. This sample carries some 120,000 clones, 65% to 80% of them seen once, and the ten largest clones take 3.4%. The sequenced material came from PBMCs. The receptors were gathered from a man aged 30 to 45 in good health and CMV-seronegative.

The chain employs TRBV4-3 and TRBJ2-5, with TRBD1 as a possible D gene (6 bases). Judging by the DNA end, TRBJ2-7 fits better; the J call may be wrong. Germline lookup yields CDR1 LGHNA and CDR2 YSLEER. The CDR3 is 17 amino acids. For the CDR3, the DNA is TGCGCCAGCAGCCAAGATCCCACAGGGTCTAATCCCTACGAGCAGTACTTC. Translation gives CASSQDPTGSNPYEQYF.

This clone came up once. V usage is TRBV11-1 and J usage is TRBJ2-1; 8 nucleotides agree with TRBD2. The CDR3 is made up of 18 amino acids. V gave up 1 base and J gave up 6 bases; unmatched junction bases: 14. Germline V gives CDR1 SGHAT, CDR2 FQDESV (reference sequence). The CDR3 reads CASSLEGGGSFGGNEQFF. The CDR3 DNA is TGTGCCAGCAGCTTAGAGGGCGGGGGGTCGTTTGGGGGCAATGAGCAGTTCTTC.

The chain employs TRBV7-7 and TRBJ2-3, with TRBD1 matching 7 bases. The ends lost 5 bases at V and 1 base at J; junction bases unmatched: 9. CDR1 is SSHAT and CDR2 is FNYEAQ in the germline V gene (reference sequence). The CDR3 is 16 residues long. The CDR3 reads CASSPSTGMGTDTQYF. CDR3 nucleotide sequence: TGTGCCAGCAGCCCTTCGACAGGGATGGGCACAGATACGCAGTATTTT.

The chain links TRBV5-1 to TRBJ2-3; D is unclear. Deletions cut 5 bases from V and 0 bases from J, with 13 bases between. Per germline, CDR1 SGHRS and CDR2 YFSETQ. The length of the CDR3 is 15 residues. CDR3 DNA: TGCGCCAGCAGATTACCGGGTCGTAGCACAGATACGCAGTATTTT. This encodes CASRLPGRSTDTQYF.

The chain employs TRBV10-3 and TRBJ1-1, with TRBD1 identical over 8 bases. This CDR3 contains 13 residues. V shed 4 bases and J 3 bases; nucleotides not matched to a gene: 1. Germline V gene sequence: CDR1 ENHRY, CDR2 SYGVKD. The CDR3 protein is CAISGTGHTEAFF. DNA for the CDR3: TGTGCCATCAGTGGGACAGGGCACACTGAAGCTTTCTTT.

This sequence joins TRBV4-2 and TRBJ1-6; D call uncertain. Germline V gene sequence: CDR1 LGHNA, CDR2 YNFKEQ. The CDR3 is 14 amino acids. V was pared by 2 bases and J by 11 bases, with 13 bases between. CDR3: CASSQSTSSAPLHF. The CDR3 nucleotides are TGTGCCAGCAGCCAAAGTACGTCTTCGGCACCCCTCCACTTT.

The J gene is TRBJ2-5, the V gene TRBV7-7; perhaps TRBD2 as D (5 bases). In germline, CDR1 is SSHAT, CDR2 FNYEAQ (reference sequence). The CDR3 has 13 residues. V lost 4 bases to trimming and J lost 2 bases, with 8 bases between them. The CDR3, as DNA: TGTGCCAGCAGCTCTAGCAGTCAAGAGACCCAGTACTTC. Amino acids: CASSSSSQETQYF.

The chain combines TRBV9 with TRBJ2-5; TRBD2 aligns across 7 bases. Germline V gene data show CDR1 as SGDLS and CDR2 as YYNGEE. The CDR3 totals 15 residues. The ends lost 4 bases at V and 5 bases at J; junction bases unmatched: 11. The CDR3 sequence: CASSTSSGGWETQYF. As DNA, the CDR3 is TGTGCCAGCAGCACCTCTAGCGGCGGTTGGGAGACCCAGTACTTC. The full variable domain, completed using reference TRBV9 and TRBJ2-5, is DSGVTQTPKHLITATGQRVTLRCSPRSGDLSVYWYQQSLDQGLQFLIQYYNGEERAKGNILERFSAQQFPDLHSELNLSSLELGDSALYFCASSTSSGGWETQYFGPGTRLLVL.

The rearrangement links TRBV25-1 to TRBJ2-7, with 10 bases fitting TRBD2. After removal of 7 bases from V and 2 bases from J, the junction contained 5 bases not matched to a gene. The CDR3 has 14 residues. CDR1 MGHDK and CDR2 SYGVNS come from the germline V gene. CDR3 in DNA: TGTGCCAGCACCCCTAGCGGGAGACCCTACGAGCAGTACTTC. Its translation: CASTPSGRPYEQYF.

This sequence joins TRBV6-1 and TRBJ1-5; D is undetermined. V lost 1 base to trimming and J lost 2 bases, with 6 bases between them. CDR1 MNHNS and CDR2 SASEGT come from the germline V gene. The CDR3 extends over 14 amino acids. CDR3 sequence (DNA): TGTGCCAGCAGTGAAGGGGCAGGCAATCAGCCCCAGCATTTT. Translation: CASSEGAGNQPQHF.

Concerning this clone itself: One end of the junction is discordant with germline, which a read error may explain. V and J are TRBV4-3 and TRBJ1-2, with D possibly TRBD1 on 5 matching bases. The CDR3 spans 13 residues. CDR1 is LGHNA and CDR2 is YSLEER in the germline V gene. In nucleotides, the CDR3 is TGCGCCAGCAGCCAAGAGCGGGGGGAAATGCAAGCCTTC. This gives the protein CASSQERGEMQAF.

The gene calls are TRBV7-9 and TRBJ2-7, with 8 bases identical to TRBD2. Trimming cost V 4 bases and J 4 bases; bases outside gene matches: 6. This CDR3 has 14 residues. Germline V gene data show CDR1 as SEHNR and CDR2 as FQNEAQ (reference sequence). The CDR3 DNA follows: TGTGCCAGCAGCTCGCCGGGACTAGTATACGAGCAGTACTTC. This encodes CASSSPGLVYEQYF.

J is TRBJ2-5 and V is TRBV11-2; TRBD1 is a possible D gene (6 bases). This CDR3 comprises 15 residues. Looked up from germline, CDR1 is SGHAT and CDR2 is FQNNGV. The germline V and J ends were trimmed by 3 bases and 5 bases, with 16 bases remaining between them. CDR3 in DNA: TGTGCCAGCAGCTTTTGGAGTTTAGACAGGGAGACCCAGTACTTC. Translated: CASSFWSLDRETQYF.

This clone was detected once. This chain joins TRBV6-6 and TRBJ2-1; 9 bases line up with TRBD2. The length of the CDR3 is 15 residues. Trimming removed 5 bases from V and 3 bases from J; junction bases left unmatched: 5. CDR1 MNHNY and CDR2 SVGAGI come from the germline V gene (reference sequence). The CDR3 nucleotides read TGTGCCAGCAGTACCCTAGCGGGGTTCTACAATGAGCAGTTCTTC. It codes for CASSTLAGFYNEQFF.

V gene TRBV5-1 combines with J gene TRBJ1-3; D is possibly TRBD1 (5 bases). V lost 4 bases, J lost 0 bases, and 14 bases lay in between. This CDR3 comprises 16 residues. Looked up from germline, CDR1 is SGHRS and CDR2 is YFSETQ. In nucleotides, the CDR3 is TGCGCCAGCAGCCCGGGGGGACTCCTCTCTGGAAACACCATATATTTT. Its protein product is CASSPGGLLSGNTIYF.

The chain carries TRBV5-5 and TRBJ2-3; TRBD1 aligns across 8 bases. The ends lost 3 bases at V and 4 bases at J; junction bases unmatched: 1. The CDR3 is 13 residues long. The germline CDR1 and CDR2 sequences are SGHKS and YYEKEE (reference sequence). The DNA of the CDR3 is TGTGCCAGCAGCTCCAGGGGGCCAGATACGCAGTATTTT. This codes for CASSSRGPDTQYF.

This chain connects TRBV18 to TRBJ1-4, with 9 bases fitting TRBD1. Trimming cost V 1 base and J 3 bases; bases outside gene matches: 0. The V gene's germline CDR1 is KGHSH and CDR2 LQKENI. The CDR3 consists of 15 residues. CDR3 nucleotides: TGTGCCAGCTCACCACGGACAGGGGCTAATGAAAAACTGTTTTTT. Amino acid sequence: CASSPRTGANEKLFF.

The CDR3, as DNA: TGTGCCAGCAGTTTAGCCCCACTAGCGGGAGTACAGCTGGAGACCCAGTACTTC. Encoded protein: CASSLAPLAGVQLETQYF. The genes are TRBV27 and TRBJ2-5; TRBD2 matches 11 bases. After removal of 2 bases from V and 5 bases from J, the junction contained 13 bases not matched to a gene. CDR1 is MNHEY, CDR2 SMNVEV, per germline (reference sequence). The CDR3 extends over 18 amino acids.

This chain links TRBV28 with TRBJ2-7; TRBD2 might be the D (5 bases). Trimming shortened V by 8 bases and J by 3 bases, and 8 bases separated the two germline ends. The CDR3 is made up of 11 amino acids. Germline CDR1 reads MDHEN; CDR2 reads SYDVKM. The chain's CDR3 is CASGSDYEQYF. The CDR3 nucleotides are TGTGCCAGCGGGAGCGACTACGAGCAGTACTTC.

V is TRBV30 and J is TRBJ1-5, with 7 bases that match TRBD1. The CDR3 contains 12 residues. Trimming took 7 bases from V and 4 from J; bases not matched to a gene: 4. The V gene's germline CDR1 is GTSNPN and CDR2 SVGIG (reference sequence). The CDR3 nucleotides are TGTGCCTCTGGACAGGAGAATCAGCCCCAGCATTTT. Encoded protein: CASGQENQPQHF.

This clone was recorded only once. The chain has TRBV19 and TRBJ1-1; 8 bases align to TRBD1. This CDR3 is 15 amino acids long. The ends lost 3 bases at V and 2 bases at J; junction bases unmatched: 5. Looked up from germline, CDR1 is LNHDA and CDR2 is SQIVND (reference sequence). CDR3 DNA sequence: TGTGCCAGTAGTATCTTCGGACAGGGCAACACTGAAGCTTTCTTT. Amino acid sequence: CASSIFGQGNTEAFF.

Only a few counts were recorded for this clone. This rearrangement joins TRBV6-1 to TRBJ1-1, with a possible D match to TRBD1 (6 bases). V was cut by 6 bases and J by 1 base, with 9 bases left in between. The CDR3 is 13 amino acids. Germline values: CDR1 MNHNS, CDR2 SASEGT. In nucleotides, the CDR3 is TGTGCCAGCAGGGACAGATCGAACACTGAAGCTTTCTTT. Residues: CASRDRSNTEAFF.

V usage is TRBV27 and J usage is TRBJ2-7; 7 nucleotides agree with TRBD1. Germline V gene lookup returns CDR1 MNHEY and CDR2 SMNVEV (reference sequence). V shed 2 bases, J shed 1 base, and the junction held 5 bases outside the gene matches. CDR3 size: 15 residues. The CDR3 here is CASSLTGVTSYEQYF. The CDR3 DNA follows: TGTGCCAGCAGTTTAACAGGGGTTACATCCTACGAGCAGTACTTC.

This chain's CDR3 is CASSSGAGLTPYEQYF. The CDR3 DNA sequence: TGTGCCAGCAGTTCCGGGGCGGGACTAACCCCCTACGAGCAGTACTTC. This chain links TRBV6-5 with TRBJ2-7; 7 nucleotides match TRBD2. The length of the CDR3 is 16 residues. Germline-derived CDR1 and CDR2 are MNHEY and SVGAGI. Germline trimming cut 4 bases from V and 2 bases from J; bases unmatched to any gene: 11.

CDR3 DNA: TGTGCCAGCAGAACAGGGTTCTTAGAAAAACTGTTTTTT. The encoded protein is CASRTGFLEKLFF. J is TRBJ1-4 and V is TRBV6-1; D perhaps matches TRBD1 (6 bases). Looked up from germline, CDR1 is MNHNS and CDR2 is SASEGT. Trimming cost V 6 bases and J 8 bases, with 13 bases left between them. The CDR3 sequence is 13 residues long.

The sample holds one count of this clone. The V gene is TRBV28, the J gene TRBJ1-4, with D maybe TRBD1 (5 bases). Germline V gene data show CDR1 as MDHEN and CDR2 as SYDVKM. Trimming stripped 5 bases from V and 7 bases from J, with 20 bases between. The CDR3 covers 16 residues. DNA of the CDR3: TGTGCCAGCAGTGGCGGATGGGGGGGAGATTCTGAAAAACTGTTTTTT. It specifies CASSGGWGGDSEKLFF.

V usage is TRBV7-8 and J usage is TRBJ2-7; D gene ambiguous. CDR1 is SGHVS, CDR2 FQNEAQ, per germline. Trimming took 5 bases from V and 7 from J, leaving 12 bases between them. The CDR3 runs to 12 residues. CDR3 in amino acids: CASSAALLEQYF. The CDR3 coding sequence is TGTGCCAGCAGCGCGGCCCTTTTGGAGCAGTACTTC.

The V call is TRBV19, the J call TRBJ1-2; no clear D. Germline V gene lookup returns CDR1 LNHDA and CDR2 SQIVND (reference sequence). V shed 4 bases and J shed 0 bases, with 12 bases lying between them. This CDR3 spans 15 amino acids. CDR3 in DNA: TGTGCCAGTAGTAAGGTACAGACATCTAACTATGGCTACACCTTC. Translating it yields CASSKVQTSNYGYTF.

This chain links TRBV19 with TRBJ1-3; D gene uncertain. CDR1 is LNHDA and CDR2 is SQIVND in the germline V gene (reference sequence). This CDR3 has 12 amino acids. Trimming took off 6 bases at V and 4 bases at J, with 7 bases between the two ends. As DNA, the CDR3 is TGTGCCAGTAGCCGAGGAGGAAACACCATATATTTT. It is translated as CASSRGGNTIYF.

The V gene is TRBV2, the J gene TRBJ1-5; tentative D call: TRBD1 (6 bases). Looked up from germline, CDR1 is SNHLY and CDR2 is FYNNEI. V lost 6 bases to trimming and J lost 0 bases, with 12 bases between them. There are 15 residues in the CDR3. In DNA form, the CDR3 reads TGTGCCAGCAGGAGGACAGAGTATAGCAATCAGCCCCAGCATTTT. It yields the protein CASRRTEYSNQPQHF. The complete variable domain, with remaining parts taken from reference TRBV2 and TRBJ1-5, reads EPEVTQTPSHQVTQMGQEVILRCVPISNHLYFYWYRQILGQKVEFLVSFYNNEISEKSEIFDDQFSVERPDGSNFTLKIRSTKLEDSAMYFCASRRTEYSNQPQHFGDGTRLSIL.

The chain carries TRBV6-1 and TRBJ1-2, with D uncertain. Germline-derived CDR1 and CDR2 are MNHNS and SASEGT. V lost 6 bases to trimming and J lost 8 bases, with 13 bases between them. This CDR3 has 12 residues. This CDR3 reads CASSPPGRGYTF. CDR3 nucleotide sequence: TGTGCCAGCAGCCCCCCCGGGAGGGGCTACACCTTC.

This sequence joins TRBV6-5 and TRBJ1-4, with D unclear. This CDR3 contains 15 residues. Between the trimmed V and J ends, which lost 6 bases and 8 bases, there was a span of 19 bases. Germline CDR1 and CDR2: MNHEY and SVGAGI. CDR3 residues: CASRRSGLIIEKLFF. CDR3 coding DNA: TGTGCCAGCAGGCGCTCCGGTCTGATAATCGAAAAACTGTTTTTT.